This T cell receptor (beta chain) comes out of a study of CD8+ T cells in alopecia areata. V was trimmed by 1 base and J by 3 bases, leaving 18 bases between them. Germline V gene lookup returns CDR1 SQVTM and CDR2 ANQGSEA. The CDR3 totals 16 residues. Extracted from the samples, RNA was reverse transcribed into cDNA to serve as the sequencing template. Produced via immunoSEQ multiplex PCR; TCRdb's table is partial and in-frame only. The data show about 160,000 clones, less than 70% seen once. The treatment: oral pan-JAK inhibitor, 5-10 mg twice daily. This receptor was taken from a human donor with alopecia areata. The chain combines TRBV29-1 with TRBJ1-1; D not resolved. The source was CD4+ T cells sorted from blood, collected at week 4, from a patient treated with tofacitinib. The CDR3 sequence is CSVEARGAARDTEAFF. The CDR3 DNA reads TGCAGCGTTGAAGCCCGTGGAGCGGCCCGCGACACTGAAGCTTTCTTT.